The sequence of this T cell receptor beta chain was determined in a study of blood T cell repertoires in COVID-19. CDR3 length: 15 residues. Germline CDR1 is MNHEY and CDR2 is SVGAGI. The V gene lost 6 bases and the J gene lost 8 bases, with 22 bases spanning the gap. Seattle researchers signed up patients amid active infection and tracked them longitudinally. In the authors' workflow: Reference gene primer amplification gave estimated nucleated cell counts. Assay used: immunoSEQ multiplex PCR; TCRdb lists only in-frame clones, some missing. The D gene and trimming were derived from the DNA, and the V and J assignments and clone size from that table. In the table there are some 350,000 clones, about 89% of which are singletons.

The sample taken for sequencing was peripheral blood. The sequence was collected from a woman in her twenties or thirties with COVID-19, enrolled during active disease. The chain carries TRBV6-5 and TRBJ1-2; D is possibly TRBD1 (5 bases). In nucleotides, the CDR3 is TGTGCCAGCAGACTCCGAGACAGCGCGATTATGGGCTACACCTTC. Translation gives CASRLRDSAIMGYTF.